The text below deals with one T cell receptor (beta chain). The germline V gene has CDR1 DFQATT and CDR2 SNEGSKA (reference sequence). Germline trimming cut 6 bases from V and 4 bases from J; bases unmatched to any gene: 8. The CDR3 contains 14 residues. The data were obtained in a study of CDR3 diversity in severe acne. TCRdb reprocessed the PCR reads with MiXCR, giving one entry per CDR3 protein. Of about 90,000 distinct CDR3 sequences detected, approximately 49% appear once; the ten largest clones hold 11%. The TCR was taken from a male donor with severe acne vulgaris. This chain joins TRBV20-1 and TRBJ2-2; 7 nucleotides agree with TRBD2. The specimen was blood. The CDR3 DNA sequence: TGCAGTGCCCCCGTCGGGGGGAGCACCGGGGAGCTGTTTTTT. It encodes CSAPVGGSTGELFF.